The rows below give T cell receptor beta chains drawn from one sample of a study of blood T cell repertoires in COVID-19. The protocol was immunoSEQ multiplex PCR, while the TCRdb copy is restricted to in-frame clones and leaves out a portion. The sample has tens of thousands of clones, almost 85% seen once. The sequencing sample was made of peripheral blood. The receptors were gathered from a man aged 50 or older with COVID-19, enrolled during active disease. The conserved cysteine and the conserved F or W are not part of the CDR3 here.

V gene: TRBV6-8; J gene: TRBJ2-7; CDR3 protein: ASSQKHRGPYEQY
V gene: TRBV6-1; J gene: TRBJ2-7; CDR3 protein: ASSEPSGSYEQY
V gene: TRBV2; J gene: TRBJ1-2; CDR3 protein: ASSGDNNYGYT
V gene: TRBV4-1; J gene: TRBJ2-1; CDR3 protein: ASSPTGLAGERDFDEQF
V gene: TRBV28; J gene: TRBJ2-3; CDR3 protein: ASIQAGMSTDTQY
V gene: TRBV5-1; J gene: TRBJ2-7; CDR3 protein: ASSLGGRLAGAYEQY
V gene: TRBV6-1; J gene: TRBJ1-1; CDR3 protein: ASSEAGWGLLPFEAF
V gene: TRBV7-2; J gene: TRBJ1-3; CDR3 protein: ASSPMMALVGNTIY
V gene: TRBV2; J gene: TRBJ2-7; CDR3 protein: ASSRGQGFHEQY
V gene: TRBV9; J gene: TRBJ1-6; CDR3 protein: ASSVDPLARGNSPLH
V gene: TRBV11-2; J gene: TRBJ1-3; CDR3 protein: ASSLVVDSGNTIY
V gene: TRBV3-1/TRBV3-2; J gene: TRBJ1-2; CDR3 protein: ASSPKETVGYT
V gene: TRBV24-1; J gene: TRBJ1-2; CDR3 protein: ATSDIQGYGYT
V gene: TRBV7-9; J gene: TRBJ1-2; CDR3 protein: ASSPGGSYGYT
V gene: TRBV18; J gene: TRBJ1-4; CDR3 protein: ASSLLGGTANEKLF
V gene: TRBV3-1/TRBV3-2; J gene: TRBJ2-7; CDR3 protein: ASSQIGGEQY
V gene: TRBV7-9; J gene: TRBJ2-3; CDR3 protein: ASSSEGRTDTQY
V gene: TRBV27; J gene: TRBJ2-6; CDR3 protein: ASSFRQGVSGANVLT
V gene: TRBV15; J gene: TRBJ1-4; CDR3 protein: ATSRGPAREEKLF
V gene: TRBV3-1/TRBV3-2; J gene: TRBJ2-7; CDR3 protein: ASNGGRSYEQY
V gene: TRBV28; J gene: TRBJ1-4; CDR3 protein: ASSSLRAAGDEKLF
V gene: TRBV11-2; J gene: TRBJ2-1; CDR3 protein: ASSFGGRAYNEQF
V gene: TRBV19; J gene: TRBJ2-3; CDR3 protein: ASRLAGAGADTQY
V gene: TRBV4-2; J gene: TRBJ1-1; CDR3 protein: ASSQEGLGQGVGGTEAF
V gene: TRBV9; J gene: TRBJ1-3; CDR3 protein: ASSPQALSGNTIY
V gene: TRBV19; J gene: TRBJ2-1; CDR3 protein: ASSPQTGGYNEQF
V gene: TRBV28; J gene: TRBJ2-7; CDR3 protein: ASNPAGVFYEQY
V gene: TRBV5-4; J gene: TRBJ1-1; CDR3 protein: ASSGGQGMNTEAF
V gene: TRBV15; J gene: TRBJ1-5; CDR3 protein: ATLDRGVNQPQH